This T cell receptor (beta chain) was sequenced in a study of blood T cell repertoires in COVID-19. V lost 5 bases to trimming and J lost 8 bases; unmatched junction nucleotides: 4. CDR3 length: 13 amino acids. Germline CDR1 is SEHNR and CDR2 is FQNEAQ (reference sequence). Seattle cases were enrolled at active infection and followed longitudinally. As originally analysed: The assay estimated nucleated cells by amplifying reference gene primers. Sequenced by immunoSEQ multiplex PCR; TCRdb stores in-frame clones only, minus some. V and J calls and clone size are those listed in that table; D and trimming were worked out from the DNA. The sample lists hundreds of thousands of clones; approximately 90% were seen once.

The sequence came from a woman in her fifties or sixties with COVID-19, enrolled during active disease. The sample comprised peripheral blood. The chain recombines TRBV7-9 with TRBJ1-2; 11 nucleotides match TRBD1. CDR3 in amino acids: CASSPDRGQGYTF. The CDR3 DNA reads as TGTGCCAGCAGCCCGGACAGGGGGCAGGGCTACACCTTC.